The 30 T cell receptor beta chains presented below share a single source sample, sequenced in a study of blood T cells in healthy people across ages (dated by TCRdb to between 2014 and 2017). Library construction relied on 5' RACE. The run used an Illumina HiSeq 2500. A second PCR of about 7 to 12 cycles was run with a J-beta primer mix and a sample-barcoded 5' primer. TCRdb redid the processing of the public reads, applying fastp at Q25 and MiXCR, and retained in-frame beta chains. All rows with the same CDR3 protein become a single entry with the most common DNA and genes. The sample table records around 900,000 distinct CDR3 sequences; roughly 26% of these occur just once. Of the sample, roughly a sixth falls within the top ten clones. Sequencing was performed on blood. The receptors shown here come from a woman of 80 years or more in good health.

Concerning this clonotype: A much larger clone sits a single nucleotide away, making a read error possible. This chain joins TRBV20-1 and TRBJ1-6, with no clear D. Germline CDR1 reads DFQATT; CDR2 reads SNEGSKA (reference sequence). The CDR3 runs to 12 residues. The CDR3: CRARDSNSPLHF. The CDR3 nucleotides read TGCAGGGCTAGAGACTCGAATTCACCCCTCCACTTT.

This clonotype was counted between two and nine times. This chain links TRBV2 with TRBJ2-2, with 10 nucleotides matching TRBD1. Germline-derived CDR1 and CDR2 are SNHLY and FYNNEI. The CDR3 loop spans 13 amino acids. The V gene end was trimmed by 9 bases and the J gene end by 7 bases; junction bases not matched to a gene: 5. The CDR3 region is CASDRGLIGELFF. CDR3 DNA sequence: TGTGCCAGTGACAGGGGGCTTATCGGGGAGCTGTTTTTT.

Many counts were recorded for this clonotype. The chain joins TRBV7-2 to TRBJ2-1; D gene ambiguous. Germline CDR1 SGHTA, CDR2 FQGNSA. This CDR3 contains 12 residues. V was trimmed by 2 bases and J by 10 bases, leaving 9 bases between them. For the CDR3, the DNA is TGTGCCAGCAGCTTACCGATCCAAGAGCAGTTCTTC. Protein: CASSLPIQEQFF.

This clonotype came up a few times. The CDR3 region has the DNA TGCGCCAGCAGCTTGGGAGGAAACTCCAGCTATGGCTACACCTTC. Protein product: CASSLGGNSSYGYTF. The V call is TRBV5-1, the J call TRBJ1-2, with D uncertain. CDR1 is SGHRS, CDR2 YFSETQ, per germline. CDR3 length equals 15 residues. V was cut by 0 bases and J by 4 bases, with 13 bases left in between.

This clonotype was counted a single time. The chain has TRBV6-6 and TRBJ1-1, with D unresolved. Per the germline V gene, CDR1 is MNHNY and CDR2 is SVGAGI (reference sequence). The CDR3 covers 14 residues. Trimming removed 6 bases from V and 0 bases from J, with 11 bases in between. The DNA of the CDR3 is TGTGCCAGCAGGCCCGGGAGGTTGAACACTGAAGCTTTCTTT. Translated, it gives CASRPGRLNTEAFF.

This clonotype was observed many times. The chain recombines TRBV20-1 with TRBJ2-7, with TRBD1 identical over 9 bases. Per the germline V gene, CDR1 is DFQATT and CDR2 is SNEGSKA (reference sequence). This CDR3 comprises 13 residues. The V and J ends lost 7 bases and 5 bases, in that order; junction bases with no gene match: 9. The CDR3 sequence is CSVPRDRDHEQYF. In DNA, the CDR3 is TGCAGTGTCCCCCGGGACAGGGACCACGAGCAGTACTTC.

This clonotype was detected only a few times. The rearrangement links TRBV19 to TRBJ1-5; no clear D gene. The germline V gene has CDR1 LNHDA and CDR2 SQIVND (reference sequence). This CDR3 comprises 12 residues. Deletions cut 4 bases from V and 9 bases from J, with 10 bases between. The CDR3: CASSTEVRPQHF. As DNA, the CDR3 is TGTGCCAGTAGTACGGAGGTACGGCCCCAGCATTTT.

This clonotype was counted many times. The CDR3 nucleotides read TGTGCCAGCAGTTACGCCCTGAAGGATGCGGGGAGGGAGACCCAGTACTTC. Translation gives CASSYALKDAGRETQYF. The rearrangement uses TRBV28 and TRBJ2-5; D is perhaps TRBD2 (6 bases). Trimming removed 4 bases from V and 5 bases from J, with 23 bases in between. The CDR3 length is 17 residues. Germline CDR1 is MDHEN and CDR2 is SYDVKM.

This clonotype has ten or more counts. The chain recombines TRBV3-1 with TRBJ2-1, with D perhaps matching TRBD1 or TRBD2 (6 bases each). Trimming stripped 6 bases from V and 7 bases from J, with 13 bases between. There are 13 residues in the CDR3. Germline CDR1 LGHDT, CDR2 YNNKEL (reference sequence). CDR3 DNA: TGTGCCAGCAGGGGGGGCGATAGGAATGAGCAGTTCTTC. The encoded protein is CASRGGDRNEQFF.

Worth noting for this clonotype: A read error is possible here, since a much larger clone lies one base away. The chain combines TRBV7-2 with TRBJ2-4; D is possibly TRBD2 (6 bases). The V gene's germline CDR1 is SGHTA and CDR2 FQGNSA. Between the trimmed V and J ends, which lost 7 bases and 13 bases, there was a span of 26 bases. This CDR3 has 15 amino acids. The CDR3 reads CASTVAVAYQEAQYF. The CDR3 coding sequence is TGTGCCAGCACCGTAGCGGTTGCCTACCAAGAGGCCCAGTACTTC.

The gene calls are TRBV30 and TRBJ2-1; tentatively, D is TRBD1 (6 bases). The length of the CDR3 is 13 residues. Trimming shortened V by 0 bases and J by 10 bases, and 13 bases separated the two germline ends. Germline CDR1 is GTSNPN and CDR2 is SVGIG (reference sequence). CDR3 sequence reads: CAWSVAGGREQFF. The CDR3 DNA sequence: TGTGCCTGGAGTGTAGCTGGGGGCCGGGAGCAGTTCTTC.

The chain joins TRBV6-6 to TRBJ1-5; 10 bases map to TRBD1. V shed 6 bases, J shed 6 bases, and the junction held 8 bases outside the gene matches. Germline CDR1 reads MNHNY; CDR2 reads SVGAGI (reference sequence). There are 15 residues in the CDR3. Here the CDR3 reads CASRPDRGRVQPQHF. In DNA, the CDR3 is TGTGCCAGCAGGCCAGACAGGGGGCGCGTTCAGCCCCAGCATTTT.

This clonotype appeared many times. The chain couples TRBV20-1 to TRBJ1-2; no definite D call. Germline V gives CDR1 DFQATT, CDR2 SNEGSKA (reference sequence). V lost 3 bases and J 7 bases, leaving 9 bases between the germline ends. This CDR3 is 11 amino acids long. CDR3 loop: CSASDSVGYTF. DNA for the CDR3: TGCAGTGCTAGTGACTCCGTTGGCTACACCTTC.

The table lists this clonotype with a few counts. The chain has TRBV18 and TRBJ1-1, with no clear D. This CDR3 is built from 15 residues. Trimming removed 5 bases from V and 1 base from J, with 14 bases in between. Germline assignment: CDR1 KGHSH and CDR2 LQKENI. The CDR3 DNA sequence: TGTGCCAGCTCATCTGGAGGGAAATCGAACACTGAAGCTTTCTTT. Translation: CASSSGGKSNTEAFF.

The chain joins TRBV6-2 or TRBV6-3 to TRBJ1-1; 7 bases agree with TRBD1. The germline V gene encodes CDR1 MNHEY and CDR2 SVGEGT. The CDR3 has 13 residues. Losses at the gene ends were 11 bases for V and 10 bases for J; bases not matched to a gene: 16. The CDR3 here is CAGEEGAGGGAFF. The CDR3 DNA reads TGTGCCGGAGAGGAGGGGGCAGGCGGGGGAGCTTTCTTT.

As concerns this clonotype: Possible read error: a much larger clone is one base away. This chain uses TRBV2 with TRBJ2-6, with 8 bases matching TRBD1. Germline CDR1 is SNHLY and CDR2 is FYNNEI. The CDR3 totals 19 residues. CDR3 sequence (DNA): TGTGCCAGCAGCCATAGAAGGACAGGGCGAGTCTCTGGGGCCAACGTCCGGACTTTC. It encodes CASSHRRTGRVSGANVRTF.

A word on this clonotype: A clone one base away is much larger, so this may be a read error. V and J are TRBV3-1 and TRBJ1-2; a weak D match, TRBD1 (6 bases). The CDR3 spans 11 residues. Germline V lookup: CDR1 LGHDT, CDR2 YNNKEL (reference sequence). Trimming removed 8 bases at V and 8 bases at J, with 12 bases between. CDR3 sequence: CASPGQRGYTF. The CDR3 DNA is TGTGCCAGCCCTGGACAGCGAGGCTACACCTTC.

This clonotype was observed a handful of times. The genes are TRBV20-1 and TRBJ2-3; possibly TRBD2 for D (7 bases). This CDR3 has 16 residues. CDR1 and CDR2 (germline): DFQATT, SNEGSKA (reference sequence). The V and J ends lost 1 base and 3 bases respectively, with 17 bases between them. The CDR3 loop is CSARADRGAGTDTQYF. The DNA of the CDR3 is TGCAGTGCTAGAGCGGACCGGGGGGCGGGTACAGATACGCAGTATTTT.

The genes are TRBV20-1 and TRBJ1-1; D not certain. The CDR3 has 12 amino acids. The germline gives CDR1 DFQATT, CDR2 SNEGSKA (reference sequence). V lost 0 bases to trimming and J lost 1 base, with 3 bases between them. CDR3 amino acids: CSAREKNTEAFF. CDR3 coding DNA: TGCAGTGCTAGAGAGAAGAACACTGAAGCTTTCTTT.

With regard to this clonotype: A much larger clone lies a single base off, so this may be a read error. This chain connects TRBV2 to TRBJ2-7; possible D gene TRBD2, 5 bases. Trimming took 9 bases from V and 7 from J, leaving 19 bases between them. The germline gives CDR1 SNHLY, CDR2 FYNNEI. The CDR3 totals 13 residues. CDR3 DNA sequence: TGTGCCAGTACTAGACGCCCATTCTATGAGCAGTACTTC. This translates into CASTRRPFYEQYF. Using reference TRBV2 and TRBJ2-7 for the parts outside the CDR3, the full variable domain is EPEVTQTPSHQVTQMGQEVILRCVPISNHLYFYWYRQILGQKVEFLVSFYNNEISEKSEIFDDQFSVERPDGSNFTLKIRSTKLEDSAMYFCASTRRPFYEQYFGPGTRLTVT.

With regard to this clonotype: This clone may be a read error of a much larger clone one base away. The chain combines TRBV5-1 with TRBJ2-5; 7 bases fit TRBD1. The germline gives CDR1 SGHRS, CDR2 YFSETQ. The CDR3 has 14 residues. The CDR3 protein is CASGPGTAQATQYF. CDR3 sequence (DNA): TGCGCCAGCGGTCCCGGGACAGCTCAAGCGACCCAGTACTTC.

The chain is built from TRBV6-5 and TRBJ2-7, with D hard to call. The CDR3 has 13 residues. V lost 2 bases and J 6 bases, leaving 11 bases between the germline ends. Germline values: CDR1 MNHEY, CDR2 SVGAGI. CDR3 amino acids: CASSYTETTEQYF. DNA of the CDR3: TGTGCCAGCAGTTACACAGAAACCACCGAGCAGTACTTC.

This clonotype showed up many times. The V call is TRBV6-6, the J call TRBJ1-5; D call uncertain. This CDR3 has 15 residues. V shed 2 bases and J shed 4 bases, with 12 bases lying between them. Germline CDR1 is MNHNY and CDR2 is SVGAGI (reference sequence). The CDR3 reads CASSYGPRANQPQHF. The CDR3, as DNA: TGTGCCAGCAGTTACGGGCCGAGGGCAAATCAGCCCCAGCATTTT.

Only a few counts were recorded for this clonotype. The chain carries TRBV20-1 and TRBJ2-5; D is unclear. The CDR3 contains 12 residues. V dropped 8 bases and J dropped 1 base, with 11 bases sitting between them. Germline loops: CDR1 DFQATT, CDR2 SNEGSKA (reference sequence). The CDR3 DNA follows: TGCAGTTTCCTCTGGGGCCAAGAGACCCAGTACTTC. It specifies CSFLWGQETQYF.

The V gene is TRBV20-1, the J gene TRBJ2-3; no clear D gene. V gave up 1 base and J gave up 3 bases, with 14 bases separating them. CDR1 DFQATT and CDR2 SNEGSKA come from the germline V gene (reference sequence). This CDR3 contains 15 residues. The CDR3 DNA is TGCAGTGCTAGAGGGCCGCACATAATTACAGATACGCAGTATTTT. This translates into CSARGPHIITDTQYF.

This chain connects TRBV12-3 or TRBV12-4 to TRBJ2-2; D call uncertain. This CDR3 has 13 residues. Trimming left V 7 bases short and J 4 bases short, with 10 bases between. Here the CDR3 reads CASTVRTTGELFF. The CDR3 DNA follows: TGTGCCAGCACCGTTAGAACCACCGGGGAGCTGTTTTTT.

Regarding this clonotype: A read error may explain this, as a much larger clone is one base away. This chain's CDR3 is CASSSSGLARGLYNEQFF. For the CDR3, the DNA is TGTGCCAGCAGCTCATCCGGACTAGCGAGGGGGCTTTACAATGAGCAGTTCTTC. This sequence joins TRBV7-9 and TRBJ2-1; 9 nucleotides line up with TRBD2. V gave up 4 bases and J gave up 4 bases; unmatched junction bases: 14. Germline lookup yields CDR1 SEHNR and CDR2 FQNEAQ (reference sequence). CDR3 length: 18 residues.

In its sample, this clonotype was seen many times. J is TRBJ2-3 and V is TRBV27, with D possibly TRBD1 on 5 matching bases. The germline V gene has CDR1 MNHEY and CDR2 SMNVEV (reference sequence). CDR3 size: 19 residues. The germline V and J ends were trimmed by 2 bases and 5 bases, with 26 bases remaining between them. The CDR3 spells CASSLPLLSGKIRRDTQYF. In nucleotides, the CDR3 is TGTGCCAGCAGTTTACCCCTCCTATCAGGGAAAATCCGGAGAGATACGCAGTATTTT.

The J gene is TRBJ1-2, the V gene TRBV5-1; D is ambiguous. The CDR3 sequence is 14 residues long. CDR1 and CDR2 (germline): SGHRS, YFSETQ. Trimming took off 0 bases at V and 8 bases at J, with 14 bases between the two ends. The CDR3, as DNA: TGCGCCAGCAGCTTGGAGGTCGGGGTCGGGGGCTACACCTTC. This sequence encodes CASSLEVGVGGYTF.

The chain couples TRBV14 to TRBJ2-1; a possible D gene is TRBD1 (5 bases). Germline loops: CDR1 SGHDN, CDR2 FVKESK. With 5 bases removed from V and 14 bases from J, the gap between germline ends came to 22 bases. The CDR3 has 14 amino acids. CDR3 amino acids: CASSRSRQFPIEFF. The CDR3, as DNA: TGTGCCAGCAGCAGAAGCCGACAGTTCCCCATAGAGTTCTTC.